This T cell receptor beta chain was recorded in a study of blood T cell repertoires in COVID-19. Whole-study context: The study drew acute and convalescent COVID-19 samples from the United States, Italy and Spain. Nucleic acid was either cDNA or gDNA, and it came from T cells, B-cell-depleted T cells, or PBMCs.

This clone has just one count. Original data processing: Estimation of nucleated cell counts relied on the amplification of reference gene primers. Sequenced by immunoSEQ multiplex PCR; TCRdb stores in-frame clones only, minus some. From that table come the V and J calls and clone size; the DNA was used to work out D and trimming. The sample holds a few hundred thousand clones, around 89% seen once. Sequencing input: peripheral blood. The source of this sequence is a woman between 50 and 59 years old with COVID-19, enrolled during active disease.

The CDR3 nucleotides are TGTGCCAGCAGCCCCTTTGTAGTTGGGAACACTGAAGCTTTCTTT. Its translation: CASSPFVVGNTEAFF. The chain has TRBV5-4 and TRBJ1-1; D gene ambiguous. The CDR3 is made up of 15 amino acids. Germline CDR1 SGHNT, CDR2 YYREEE (reference sequence). V was pared by 4 bases and J by 1 base, with 14 bases between.